This entry features one TCR beta chain sequence. The antigen is not known. The entry originates in a study of blood T cells in healthy people across ages. Study context: Roughly one uniquely barcoded beta molecule per two T cells was captured. Findings and caveats of the study: Changes in expanded clonotypes were possibly confounded, as the CMV status of donors was unknown.

Extractions gave at least 5.5 micrograms of total RNA per sample. It was with a sample-barcoded 5' primer and a J-beta primer mix that a second PCR of about 7 to 12 cycles was run. TCRdb used MiXCR to reprocess the 5' RACE reads, holding one entry per CDR3 protein. The sample consists of about 1,500,000 distinct CDR3 sequences, about 43% of them appearing once. The specimen sequenced was blood. This receptor was identified in a woman younger than 35 in good health.

CDR3 protein: CSVVGTSGYTF. For the CDR3, the DNA is TGCAGCGTTGTAGGGACAAGTGGCTACACCTTC. The chain uses TRBV29-1 and TRBJ1-2, with D possibly TRBD1 on 6 matching bases. Germline-derived CDR1 and CDR2 are SQVTM and ANQGSEA. The length of the CDR3 is 11 residues. V was pared by 4 bases and J by 7 bases, with 10 bases between.